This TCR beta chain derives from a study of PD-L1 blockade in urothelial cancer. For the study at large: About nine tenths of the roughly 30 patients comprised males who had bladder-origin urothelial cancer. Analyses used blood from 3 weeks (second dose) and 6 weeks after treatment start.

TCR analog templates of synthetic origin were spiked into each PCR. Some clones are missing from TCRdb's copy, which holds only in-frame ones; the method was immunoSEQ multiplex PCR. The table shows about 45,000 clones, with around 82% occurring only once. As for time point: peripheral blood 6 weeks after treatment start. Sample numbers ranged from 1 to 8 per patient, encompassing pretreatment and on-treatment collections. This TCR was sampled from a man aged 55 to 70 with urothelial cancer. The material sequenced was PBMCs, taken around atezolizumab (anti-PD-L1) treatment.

As DNA, the CDR3 is TGTGCCAGCAGTGAATTGGCAGGGGCCGGGGAGCTGTTTTTT. It codes for CASSELAGAGELFF. The V and J genes are TRBV25-1 and TRBJ2-2, with D perhaps matching TRBD1 (6 bases). The CDR3 spans 14 residues. Germline V lookup: CDR1 MGHDK, CDR2 SYGVNS. Between the trimmed V and J ends, which lost 1 base and 6 bases, there was a span of 9 bases. Complete variable domain (other parts from reference TRBV25-1 and TRBJ2-2): EADIYQTPRYLVIGTGKKITLECSQTMGHDKMYWYQQDPGMELHLIHYSYGVNSTEKGDLSSESTVSRIRTEHFPLTLESARPSHTSQYLCASSELAGAGELFFGEGSRLTVL.